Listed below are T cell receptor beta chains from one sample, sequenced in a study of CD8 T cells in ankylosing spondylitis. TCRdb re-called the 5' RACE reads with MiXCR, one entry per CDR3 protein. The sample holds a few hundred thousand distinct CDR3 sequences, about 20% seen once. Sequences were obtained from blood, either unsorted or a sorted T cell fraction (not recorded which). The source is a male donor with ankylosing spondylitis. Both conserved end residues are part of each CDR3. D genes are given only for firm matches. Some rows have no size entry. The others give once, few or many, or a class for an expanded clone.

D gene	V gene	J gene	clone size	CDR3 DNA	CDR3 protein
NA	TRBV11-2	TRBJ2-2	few	TGTGCCAGCAGCTTGACGGGAGTGGTTCCCGGGGAGCTGTTTTTT	CASSLTGVVPGELFF
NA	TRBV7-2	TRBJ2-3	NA	TGTGCCAGCAGGGAAGGTACAGATACGCAGTATTTT	CASREGTDTQYF
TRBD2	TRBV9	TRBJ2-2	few	TGTGCCAGCAGCGTCTCCGGGGGGGGGCATTTCGGGGAGCTGTTTTTT	CASSVSGGGHFGELFF
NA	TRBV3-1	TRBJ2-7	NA	TGTGCCAGCAGCCAAGCTCGGGATCCAACTCCTACGCACTTC	CASSQARDPTPTHF
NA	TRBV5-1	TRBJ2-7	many	TGCGCCAGCAGCTTGGCCTATAACGAGCAGTACTTC	CASSLAYNEQYF
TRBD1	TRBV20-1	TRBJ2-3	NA	TGCAGTGCTAGAGGGACAGGGGTCAGCACAGATACGCAGTATTTT	CSARGTGVSTDTQYF
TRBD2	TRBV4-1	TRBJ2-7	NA	TGCGCCAGCAGCCAAGGACTAGCGGGAGGTATTTACGAGCAGTACTTC	CASSQGLAGGIYEQYF
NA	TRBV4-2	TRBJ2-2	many	TGTGCCAGCAGCCAAGGCTCGGGAAGCCACACCGGGGAGCTGTTTTTT	CASSQGSGSHTGELFF
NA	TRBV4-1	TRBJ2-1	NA	TGCGCCAGCAGCCAAGAGGGGACTGACCCACGGCGGTTCTTC	CASSQEGTDPRRFF
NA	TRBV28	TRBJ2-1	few	TGTGCCAGCAGCCCCGGTCTAGCTTCGAGGGATGAGCAGTTCTTC	CASSPGLASRDEQFF
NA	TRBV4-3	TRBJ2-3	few	TGCGCCAGCAGCCACGCACAGGAGTTTTATGCAGATACGCAGTATTTT	CASSHAQEFYADTQYF
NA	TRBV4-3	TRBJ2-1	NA	TGCGCCAGCAGCCAAGATCTCGCCCGAAGTTACAATGAGCAGTTCTTC	CASSQDLARSYNEQFF
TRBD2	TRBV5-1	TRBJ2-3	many	TGCGCCAGCAGCTTGGCCGCGAGGCTCAGGAGCCAGCGGGAGTATGGCACAGATACGCAGTATTTT	CASSLAARLRSQREYGTDTQYF
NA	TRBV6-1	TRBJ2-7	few	TGTGCCAGCAAGAACAGCGAACCCTACGAGCAGTACTTC	CASKNSEPYEQYF
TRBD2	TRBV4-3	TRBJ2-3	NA	TGCGCCAGCAGCCAAGAGGCTAGCGGGTGGGAGACAGATACGCAGTATTTT	CASSQEASGWETDTQYF
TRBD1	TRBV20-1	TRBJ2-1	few	TGCAGTGCTAGAGATTTCGGGACAGGGGACGCTGAGCAGTTCTTC	CSARDFGTGDAEQFF
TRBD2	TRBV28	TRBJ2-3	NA	TGTGCCAGCAATCGAGGACTAGCGGGGAAGGTGGATACGCAGTATTTT	CASNRGLAGKVDTQYF
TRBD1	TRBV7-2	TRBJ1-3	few	TGTGCCAGCAGTTCAGACCCGGGACAGAGAAACACCATATATTTT	CASSSDPGQRNTIYF
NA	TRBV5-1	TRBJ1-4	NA	TGCGCCAGCAGCTTGGCGGTAACTAATGAAAAACTGTTTTTT	CASSLAVTNEKLFF
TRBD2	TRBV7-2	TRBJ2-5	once	TGTGCCAGCAGCTCCGACGGGACTAGCCTCGAGACCCAGTACTTC	CASSSDGTSLETQYF
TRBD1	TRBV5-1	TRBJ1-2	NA	TGCGCCAGCAGCCATCCACAGGGGCCTACTAACTATGGCTACACCTTC	CASSHPQGPTNYGYTF
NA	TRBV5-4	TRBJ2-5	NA	TGTGCCAGCAGCTTGGATCACGGAGAGACCCAGTACTTC	CASSLDHGETQYF
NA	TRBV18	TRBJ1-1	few	TGTGCCAGCTCACGGCAGACAAACACTGAAGCTTTCTTT	CASSRQTNTEAFF
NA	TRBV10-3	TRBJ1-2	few	TGTGCCACCGCACAATTCTATGGCTACACCTTC	CATAQFYGYTF
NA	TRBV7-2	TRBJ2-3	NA	TGTGCCAGCAGCTTGTTCCCTCCGAGATTGGGCACAGATACGCAGTATTTT	CASSLFPPRLGTDTQYF
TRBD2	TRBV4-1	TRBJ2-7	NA	TGCGCCAGCAGCCAAGAGCCGGGACTACCGTACGAGCAGTACTTC	CASSQEPGLPYEQYF
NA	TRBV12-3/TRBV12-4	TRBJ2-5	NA	TGTGCCAGTAAAGGAGGCTCTGCTCAAGAGACCCAGTACTTC	CASKGGSAQETQYF
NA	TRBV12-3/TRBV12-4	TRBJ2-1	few	TGTGCCAGCAGCGTGGGGGGCGCCTACAATGAGCAGTTCTTC	CASSVGGAYNEQFF
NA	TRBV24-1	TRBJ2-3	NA	TGTGCCACCAGTAGGGGAGTGGTAGATACGCAGTATTTT	CATSRGVVDTQYF
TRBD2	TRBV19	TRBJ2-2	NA	TGTGCCAGTAGCAGCGGGAGGGCCCTCGGGAACACCGGGGAGCTGTTTTTT	CASSSGRALGNTGELFF
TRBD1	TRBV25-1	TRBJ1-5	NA	TGTGCCAGCAGTGAAGCAGGGGGTCCGTATCAGCCCCAGCATTTT	CASSEAGGPYQPQHF
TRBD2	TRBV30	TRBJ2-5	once	TGTGCCTGGAGCGCCGGACTAGCGGGAGAAGAGACCCAGTACTTC	CAWSAGLAGEETQYF
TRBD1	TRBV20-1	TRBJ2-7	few	TGCAGTGCTAACAACCGGGACAGGGGACTCTACGAGCAGTACTTC	CSANNRDRGLYEQYF
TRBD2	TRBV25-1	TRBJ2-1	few	TGTGCCAGCAGTTATACTAGCGGAAACCTGGGGGCCTCCTACAATGAGCAGTTCTTC	CASSYTSGNLGASYNEQFF
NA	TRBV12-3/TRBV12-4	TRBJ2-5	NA	TGTGCCAGCAAGTTGGGATATGGGTCGTACCAAGAGACCCAGTACTTC	CASKLGYGSYQETQYF
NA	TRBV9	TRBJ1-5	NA	TGTGCCAGCAGCGTATTAATTAGGTTGACCAATCAGCCCCAGCATTTT	CASSVLIRLTNQPQHF
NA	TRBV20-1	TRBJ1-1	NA	TGCAGTGTACAGACACTAGAAGCTTTCTTT	CSVQTLEAFF
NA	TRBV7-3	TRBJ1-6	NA	TGTGCCAGCAGCTTAAGTCCACGATCACCCCTCCACTTT	CASSLSPRSPLHF
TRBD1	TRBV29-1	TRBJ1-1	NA	TGCAGCGTTCGACTCCTAACAGGGGGCGAAGCTTTCTTT	CSVRLLTGGEAFF
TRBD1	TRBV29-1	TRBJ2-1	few	TGCAGCGCCGACCGACAGGGGGATGAGCAGTTCTTC	CSADRQGDEQFF
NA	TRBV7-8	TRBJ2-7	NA	TGTGCCAGCAGCTTAGTTGGGACTGCCACATACTCCTACGAGCAGTACTTC	CASSLVGTATYSYEQYF
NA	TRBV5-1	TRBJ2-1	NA	TGCGCCAGCAGCTTGGTGCGGGGCAAGGGCGATGATCAGTTCTTC	CASSLVRGKGDDQFF
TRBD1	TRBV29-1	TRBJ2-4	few	TGCAGCGTCGGACAGGGGAGCAAAAACATTCAGTACTTC	CSVGQGSKNIQYF